The rows below give T cell receptor beta chains drawn from one sample of a study of blood T cell repertoires in COVID-19. The repertoire was sequenced with immunoSEQ multiplex PCR; TCRdb's copy has only in-frame clones and lacks some. This sample has 150,000 to 200,000 clones, with approximately 85% found just once. The sample consisted of peripheral blood. The receptors come from a human donor with active or convalescent COVID-19. The donor label of this sample is uncertain. The CDR3 runs from the conserved cysteine through the conserved F or W. D genes are given only for firm matches. The size entry is marked missing in some rows and otherwise reads once, few, many or a size class.

>.|TRBV3-1/TRBV3-2|.|TRBJ1-1
TGTGCCAGCAGCCAAAAGTCCCGAGCAGCTTTCTTT
CASSQKSRAAFF
>.|TRBV6-2/TRBV6-3|.|TRBJ1-2
TGTGCCAGCAGTTACTCAGCAGGGATTTATGGCTACACCTTC
CASSYSAGIYGYTF
>TRBD2|TRBV5-4|.|TRBJ2-2
TGTGCCAGCAGCTTGGGGACTAGCGGTACGAGCGGGGAGCTGTTTTTT
CASSLGTSGTSGELFF
>TRBD1|TRBV14|.|TRBJ2-6
TGTGCCAGCAGCCTACAGGGGACTGGGGCCAACGTCCTGACTTTC
CASSLQGTGANVLTF
>.|TRBV7-9|.|TRBJ1-2
TGTGCCAGCAGCTTAACAGGGACGGATGGCTACACCTTC
CASSLTGTDGYTF
>TRBD2|TRBV25-1|.|TRBJ2-5
TGTGCCAGTTCAGAGGCGGGGGGCAGGCAGACCCAGTACTTC
CASSEAGGRQTQYF
>.|TRBV7-9|.|TRBJ2-7
TGTGCCAGCAGCTTGGGGGCGATCGGGCAGTACTTC
CASSLGAIGQYF
>TRBD2|TRBV2|once|TRBJ2-7
TGTGCCAGTAGGACTAGCGGGCCCGGCCCCCTCTACGAGCAGTACTTC
CASRTSGPGPLYEQYF
>.|TRBV5-1|.|TRBJ2-3
TGCGCCAGCAGCCGGGGGACGTCCACAGATACGCAGTATTTT
CASSRGTSTDTQYF
>.|TRBV5-1|.|TRBJ1-2
TGCGCCAGCAGCTGGGCCTTTTATGGCTACACCTTC
CASSWAFYGYTF
>.|TRBV4-2|.|TRBJ2-1
TGTGCCAGCAGCCAAGGATCAGGTGGGCAGCTCTATTACAATGAGCAGTTCTTC
CASSQGSGGQLYYNEQFF
>TRBD1|TRBV3-1/TRBV3-2|.|TRBJ1-1
TGTGCCAGCAGCATACGGGACAGGAACACTGAAGCTTTCTTT
CASSIRDRNTEAFF
>.|TRBV29-1|.|TRBJ2-7
TGCAGCGTTCCCGGGACTGGGGCTACGGAGCAGTACTTC
CSVPGTGATEQYF
>.|TRBV13|few|TRBJ2-7
TGTGCCAGCAGCTCAGCCGGGACAGGGTTAGCGGGAAGGTACGAGCAGTACTTC
CASSSAGTGLAGRYEQYF
>.|TRBV27|.|TRBJ1-2
TGTGCCAGCAGTTTGGGGGGGCGGTACTATGGCTACACCTTC
CASSLGGRYYGYTF
>.|TRBV4-1|.|TRBJ2-6
TGCGCCAGCAGCCAAGAACGGGGTGGGAGCTCTGGGGCCAACGTCCTGACTTTC
CASSQERGGSSGANVLTF
>TRBD1|TRBV24-1|medium-sized|TRBJ1-5
TGTGCCACCAGTGAAGCCGGGACAGGGTCTAATCAGCCCCAGCATTTT
CATSEAGTGSNQPQHF
>TRBD2|TRBV4-1|.|TRBJ2-5
TGCGCCAGCAGCCGCTTCTGGGGGGGTAGCGGGGGACCCGAAGAGACCCAGTACTTC
CASSRFWGGSGGPEETQYF
>TRBD1|TRBV7-9|.|TRBJ2-4
TGTGCCAGCAGCCACCCGAGGACAGGGATAAACATTCAGTACTTC
CASSHPRTGINIQYF
>.|TRBV19|.|TRBJ2-5
TGTGCCAGTAGTATATCGGGGGTTGGGACCCAGTACTTC
CASSISGVGTQYF
>.|TRBV2|.|TRBJ2-3
TGTGCCAGCAGTTTGGAGGCAGATACGCAGTATTTT
CASSLEADTQYF
>TRBD2|TRBV19|.|TRBJ2-1
TGTGCCAGTAGTGTTCGGGAGGGCCCCAACAATGAGCAGTTCTTC
CASSVREGPNNEQFF
>.|TRBV5-4|.|TRBJ1-1
TGTGCCAGCAGCTTGAGGGCGGGGCCAAACACTGAAGCTTTCTTT
CASSLRAGPNTEAFF
>TRBD1|TRBV29-1|.|TRBJ1-2
TGCAGCGTTGAAGACCCCCACAGGGGGCAGTATGGCTACACCTTC
CSVEDPHRGQYGYTF
>TRBD2|TRBV7-2|.|TRBJ2-2
TGTGCCACCTCTAGCGGGGGGGTTACCGGGGAGCTGTTTTTT
CATSSGGVTGELFF
>.|TRBV4-2|.|TRBJ1-3
TGTGCCAGCAGCCCTACAGAGAGGGCCATATATTTT
CASSPTERAIYF
>TRBD1|TRBV4-1|.|TRBJ1-4
TGCGCCAGCAGCCAAGTCACAGGGGGGACTAATGAAAAACTGTTTTTT
CASSQVTGGTNEKLFF
>.|TRBV5-6|.|TRBJ1-1
TGTGCCAGCAGCCGGACTGAGAACACTGAAGCTTTCTTT
CASSRTENTEAFF
>TRBD2|TRBV30|.|TRBJ2-7
TGTGCCTGGAACAGGGGGAGCGGGAGGGCCCAGTACTTC
CAWNRGSGRAQYF
>TRBD2|TRBV7-2|.|TRBJ2-3
TGTGCCAGCAGCTTTACTAGCGGGGGGTCGGATACGCAGTATTTT
CASSFTSGGSDTQYF
>TRBD2|TRBV4-1|.|TRBJ2-5
TGCGCCAGCAGCCCACTAGCGGGGGGGCTCCAAGAGACCCAGTACTTC
CASSPLAGGLQETQYF
>TRBD2|TRBV6-4|once|TRBJ2-3
TGTGCCAGCAGTGAGGGGACTAGCGGGGTCCCGCAGTATTTT
CASSEGTSGVPQYF
>TRBD1|TRBV6-4|.|TRBJ1-1
TGTGCCAGCAGCCTACAGGGGGGTGTCACTGAAGCTTTCTTT
CASSLQGGVTEAFF
>.|TRBV10-3|.|TRBJ1-2
TGTGCCATCAATCCGCAGGGGATCCCTAACTATGGCTACACCTTC
CAINPQGIPNYGYTF
>TRBD1|TRBV6-5|once|TRBJ2-7
TGTGCCAGCAAGGGACAGATTTCCTACGAGCAGTACTTC
CASKGQISYEQYF
>.|TRBV27|once|TRBJ1-6
TGTGCCAGCAGAGGGAGCTCCTATAATTCACCCCTCCACTTT
CASRGSSYNSPLHF
>.|TRBV18|.|TRBJ2-7
TGTGCCAGCTCGCACCCCGGTAGTGGGGAGGCTAAAGAGCAGTACTTC
CASSHPGSGEAKEQYF
>TRBD2|TRBV7-9|.|TRBJ2-1
TGTGCCAGCAGCGGGATCGTTCACCGGGAGGTGCAGTTCTTC
CASSGIVHREVQFF
>.|TRBV7-3|.|TRBJ2-3
TGTGCCAGCAGCCCGCGAAATACAGATACGCAGTATTTT
CASSPRNTDTQYF
>.|TRBV6-5|.|TRBJ1-6
TGTGCCAGCAGACGCGGGAATTCACCCCTCCACTTT
CASRRGNSPLHF
>.|TRBV7-3|.|TRBJ2-1
TGTGCCAGCAGCTTAAGCAGGGGCGAATACAATGAGCAGTTCTTC
CASSLSRGEYNEQFF
>.|TRBV2|.|TRBJ2-3
TGTGCCAGCAGTGCCGGGGGAAATCCCACAACAGATACGCAGTATTTT
CASSAGGNPTTDTQYF
>TRBD1|TRBV27|few|TRBJ1-5
TGTGCCAGCAGTTTGAGGGGGCAAGTGCCCCAGCATTTT
CASSLRGQVPQHF
>.|TRBV7-9|.|TRBJ2-1
TGTGCCAGCAGCTTAGATCGGGGTTGGGGCAATGAGCAGTTCTTC
CASSLDRGWGNEQFF
>.|TRBV5-4|.|TRBJ2-1
TGTGCCAGCAGCGACGAGCTAGGCACTATTTACAATGAGCAGTTCTTC
CASSDELGTIYNEQFF
>TRBD2|TRBV5-1|.|TRBJ2-5
TGCGCCAGCAGCTTCTCCGGGGGGTCGGGGGAGACCCAGTACTTC
CASSFSGGSGETQYF
>TRBD2|TRBV19|.|TRBJ2-6
TGTGCCAGTAGTTTCGGGACTAGCGGGGGTTACTCTGGGGCCAACGTCCTGACTTTC
CASSFGTSGGYSGANVLTF
>TRBD2|TRBV18|.|TRBJ2-1
TGTGCCAGCTCACCAACCCTGCGGGAGGGTTTGTTCTTC
CASSPTLREGLFF
>TRBD2|TRBV27|.|TRBJ2-7
TGTGCCAGCAGTTGGTCGCGGGAGCCGTACGAGCAGTACTTC
CASSWSREPYEQYF
>TRBD2|TRBV25-1|.|TRBJ2-1
TGTGCCAGCAGTAGCCCTGGACTAGCGAGTATCAACAATGAGCAGTTCTTC
CASSSPGLASINNEQFF
>.|TRBV3-1/TRBV3-2|.|TRBJ2-2
TGTGCCAGCAGCCAAAGGGGTACCGGGGAGCTGTTTTTT
CASSQRGTGELFF